These 11 T cell receptor beta chains were sequenced from one sample in a study of early T cells in non-severe SARS-CoV-2 infection. Each CDR3 protein gets one entry after TCRdb re-called the 5' RACE reads with MiXCR. The repertoire holds approximately 83,000 distinct CDR3 sequences, 13% to 15% seen once, with around 9.9% in the top ten. Input material: whole blood. The source of these receptors is an adult who was a healthcare worker with PCR-confirmed SARS-CoV-2 infection or an uninfected control (not recorded which).

The chain couples TRBV29-1 to TRBJ1-2; D is ambiguous. With 7 bases removed from V and 4 bases from J, the gap between germline ends came to 16 bases. The length of the CDR3 is 13 residues. The germline V gene encodes CDR1 SQVTM and CDR2 ANQGSEA. The CDR3, as DNA: TGCAGCGCCGACCGAGCGATAGGCTATGGCTACACCTTC. It codes for CSADRAIGYGYTF.

This sequence joins TRBV7-8 and TRBJ1-2; D remains unclear. Between the trimmed V and J ends, which lost 1 base and 0 bases, there was a span of 12 bases. The germline CDR1 and CDR2 sequences are SGHVS and FQNEAQ. This CDR3 spans 16 amino acids. In DNA form, the CDR3 reads TGTGCCAGCAGCTTAGAGTCGGGATCAGCTAACTATGGCTACACCTTC. Encoded protein: CASSLESGSANYGYTF.

This clonotype showed up just a few times. Here the CDR3 DNA reads TGTGCCAGCAGCTCGGGACAGGGGCCAAGGAGGACAGATACGCAGTATTTT. Encoded protein: CASSSGQGPRRTDTQYF. This chain links TRBV5-8 with TRBJ2-3, with 10 bases identical to TRBD1. After removal of 3 bases from V and 3 bases from J, the junction contained 10 bases not matched to a gene. CDR1 is SGHTS, CDR2 YDEGEE, per germline. The CDR3 is made up of 17 amino acids. Full variable domain (rest looked up from reference TRBV5-8 and TRBJ2-3): EAGVTQSPTHLIKTRGQQATLRCSPISGHTSVYWYQQALGLGLQFLLWYDEGEERNRGNFPPRFSGRQFPNYSSELNVNALELEDSALYLCASSSGQGPRRTDTQYFGPGTRLTVL.

V usage is TRBV4-2 and J usage is TRBJ2-6, with D unclear. V shed 0 bases and J shed 3 bases, with 6 bases lying between them. CDR1 and CDR2 (germline): LGHNA, YNFKEQ. The CDR3 has 15 residues. The CDR3 DNA sequence: TGTGCCAGCAGCCAAGAAGGGCTTGGGGCCAACGTCCTGACTTTC. This gives the protein CASSQEGLGANVLTF.

This clonotype was seen a few times. The gene calls are TRBV29-1 and TRBJ2-6; D is undetermined. CDR3 length: 12 amino acids. Looked up from germline, CDR1 is SQVTM and CDR2 is ANQGSEA. Trimming cost V 7 bases and J 1 base, with 5 bases left between them. CDR3 residues: CSADSGANVLTF. DNA of the CDR3: TGCAGCGCCGATTCTGGGGCCAACGTCCTGACTTTC.

In this sample, this clonotype turned up a few times. The chain carries TRBV29-1 and TRBJ1-2; TRBD1 is a possible D gene (5 bases). V was clipped by 3 bases and J by 2 bases, with 13 bases between them. Germline V CDR1 and CDR2: SQVTM, ANQGSEA. The CDR3 totals 14 residues. DNA of the CDR3: TGCAGCGTTGATCTCAAGGGGCCCAACTATGGCTACACCTTC. Translating gives CSVDLKGPNYGYTF.

The chain links TRBV11-2 to TRBJ2-4, with TRBD1 as a possible D gene (6 bases). V lost 2 bases to trimming and J lost 1 base, with 30 bases between them. CDR1 and CDR2 from the germline V gene are SGHAT and FQNNGV. The CDR3 is 22 amino acids. In DNA form, the CDR3 reads TGTGCCAGCAGCTTAAATGTGTTCCGTACAGGGCCGGGCGGTGAGGCCAAAAACATTCAGTACTTC. It translates to CASSLNVFRTGPGGEAKNIQYF.

The chain uses TRBV6-6 and TRBJ2-7; D not resolved. Germline lookup yields CDR1 MNHNY and CDR2 SVGAGI (reference sequence). This CDR3 spans 12 amino acids. V was trimmed by 5 bases and J by 2 bases, leaving 7 bases between them. The CDR3: CASSRAAYEQYF. Written as DNA, the CDR3 is TGTGCCAGCAGTCGGGCTGCCTACGAGCAGTACTTC.

This clonotype came up a few times. The chain is built from TRBV11-2 and TRBJ1-1, with 9 bases fitting TRBD1. In germline, CDR1 is SGHAT, CDR2 FQNNGV. Trimming took 5 bases from V and 4 from J; bases not matched to a gene: 8. The CDR3 length is 15 residues. The DNA for the CDR3 is TGTGCCAGCAGCCAATCCTCGACAGGGGGCACTGAAGCTTTCTTT. It encodes CASSQSSTGGTEAFF.

The table lists this clonotype with many counts. The chain uses TRBV6-1 and TRBJ2-5; tentatively, D is TRBD1 or TRBD2 (5 bases each). This CDR3 is 14 amino acids long. Looked up from germline, CDR1 is MNHNS and CDR2 is SASEGT. V was trimmed by 5 bases and J by 5 bases, leaving 15 bases between them. Written as DNA, the CDR3 is TGTGCCAGCAGTACCGGGCCCTGGGGGGAGACCCAGTACTTC. This translates into CASSTGPWGETQYF.

The sample holds a few counts of this clonotype. The rearrangement links TRBV20-1 to TRBJ2-5, with D perhaps assigned TRBD1 or TRBD2 (5 bases each). Germline CDR1 and CDR2: DFQATT and SNEGSKA (reference sequence). The CDR3 consists of 13 residues. CDR3: CSRRTTGTETQYF. CDR3 bases: TGCAGCCGAAGAACGACGGGGACGGAGACCCAGTACTTC.